This TCR beta chain was documented in a study of cytomegalovirus exposure and HLA in healthy donors. Study observations and caveats: A highly shared variant cluster was judged a likely technical artifact. Reports indicated that the classifier achieved high specificity and sensitivity in diagnosing cytomegalovirus status. As confirmed in vitro, a few CMV-associated chains were specific for CMV antigens. Within an earlier analysis, most TCR beta V segments proved productive either about 87% or about 30% of the time.

This CDR3 contains 14 residues. The germline CDR1 and CDR2 sequences are SGHNT and YENEEA. With regard to this clone: Its antigen is not known.

Vbeta (60) and Jbeta (13) primers were used in the PCR. Only in-frame clones appear in the TCRdb table, and some are missing; sequencing was by immunoSEQ multiplex PCR. Recorded for this sample: over 100,000 clones. The chain uses TRBV11-3 and TRBJ2-5; D is perhaps TRBD2 (6 bases). The J call is doubtful: the DNA matches TRBJ2-7 better. Sequencing used PBMCs. This TCR was sampled from a woman in her 40s in good health and CMV-seropositive. The CDR3 here is CASSSTGLPDEQYF. Here the CDR3 DNA reads TGTGCCAGCAGCTCCACGGGACTTCCTGACGAGCAGTACTTC.